The source of this T cell receptor beta chain is a study of vaccination effects on CD4 cells after COVID-19. Clones were read by immunoSEQ multiplex PCR, and TCRdb kept only the in-frame ones, dropping some. This sample has around 71,000 clones; approximately 72% occur once, and the top ten carry approximately 4%. On this clone itself: What it recognizes is unknown.

Before any sequencing was done, the ViraFEST assay used viral peptide pools to expand antigen-specific CD4+ T cells. After less than 11 days in culture, the CD4+ T cells were isolated. Vaccine recipients, nucleocapsid antibody negative, had no prior SARS-CoV-2 infection. Cultures used about 2 million PBMC per well, approximately 9.5 IU/ml IL-2 and roughly 10 ug/ml peptides. A half-medium replacement with IL-2 medium was carried out on days 3 and 7. Study outcomes and limitations: Infection- and vaccine-induced clones contracted markedly late after vaccination.

There are 16 residues in the CDR3. The trim removed 5 bases at V and 8 bases at J, leaving 11 bases unmatched. In germline, CDR1 is SGHDN, CDR2 FVKESK. The receptor's source is a human donor who received a COVID-19 vaccine. The input for sequencing was CD4+ T cells from PBMCs cultured with HCoV-OC43 spike peptides, taken before COVID-19 vaccination. The sample's subset: HCoV-OC43 spike overlapping peptide pool stimulation. The chain has TRBV14 and TRBJ2-3, with 12 bases fitting TRBD1. Here the CDR3 DNA reads TGTGCCAGCAGCGCACCCGGGACAGGGGGCCTGGCTACGCAGTATTTT. This codes for CASSAPGTGGLATQYF.